This T cell receptor (beta chain) was sequenced for a study of cytomegalovirus exposure and HLA in healthy donors (dated by TCRdb to the late 2010s). In the study overall: According to a later analysis, one platform produced both the 100 to 150 validation repertoires and the roughly 650 repertoires of the first cohort. The study aimed to test whether cataloging public T cell receptors could reveal signatures of past pathogen exposure. High-throughput TCR immunosequencing, statistical association of individual TCRs with disease status, and machine learning were combined to predict cytomegalovirus infection status. Along with the approximately 700-subject first cohort, a separate validation cohort of around 120 different subjects was used. Overall results and qualifications from the work: Most TCR sequences were observed very rarely across donors, whereas some public TCRs were present in many individuals. A few of the identified cytomegalovirus-associated TCR beta chains were confirmed in vitro to be specific for cytomegalovirus antigens. According to the authors, the approach could potentially be generalized to other disease states and immunological phenotypes. Subsequent analysis determined that TCRs grouped into clusters in the first cohort also showed a tendency toward co-occurrence across the 120 or so validation repertoires, and about 93% of cluster scores exceeded 0. Cytomegalovirus status was reported to be diagnosed by the classifier with high specificity and sensitivity in both the original and validation cohorts. A total of about 180 TCR beta chains were listed by the study as associated with cytomegalovirus. All 120 or so repertoires were used to score co-occurrence in the validation cohort in a later analysis, because that analysis had no HLA typing for the cohort.

CDR1 is given as LNHDA and CDR2 as SQIVND, both from the germline V gene (reference sequence). V sheds 7 bases and J sheds 3 bases, leaving 12 bases between their ends. Measured from the cysteine to the phenylalanine, the CDR3 is 13 residues long. CDR3 DNA only is kept here, 39 bases in frame from base 1. About this clone itself: Its binding antigen is unknown. No base-level quality is on record; no much larger clone is a single base apart.

Libraries were built with the immunoSEQ multiplex PCR assay. The study's processing was this. A statistical classification framework was built to diagnose cytomegalovirus status from the catalog of TCR beta chain sequences. TCRdb holds this immuneACCESS table with in-frame rearrangements only. Some clones are missing; in checked studies, unresolved V genes explain under half, and the rest has no known cause. The V and J calls and clone size come from that table; D and trimming were worked out from the DNA. This sample holds 43,000 or so clones; approximately 90% were observed only once. In total, the top ten clones hold about 5% of the sample. Donors formed part of the validation cohort, which comprised about 130 subjects and was distinct from the first cohort of several hundred subjects.

This chain is built from TRBV19 and TRBJ1-2, with TRBD1 as a weak D call on 6 bases. The sequence was obtained from a man between 18 and 35 years old in good health and CMV-seronegative. Sequenced input: PBMCs. The CDR3 loop reads CASTKDRDYGYTF. The nucleotide sequence is given as TGTGCCAGTACCAAGGACAGAGACTATGGCTACACCTTC. The full variable domain, with segments outside the CDR3 supplied by the reference TRBV19 and TRBJ1-2 proteins, appears as DGGITQSPKYLFRKEGQNVTLSCEQNLNHDAMYWYRQDPGQGLRLIYYSQIVNDFQKGDIAEGYSVSREKKESFPLTVTSAQKNPTAFYLCASTKDRDYGYTFGSGTRLTVV.